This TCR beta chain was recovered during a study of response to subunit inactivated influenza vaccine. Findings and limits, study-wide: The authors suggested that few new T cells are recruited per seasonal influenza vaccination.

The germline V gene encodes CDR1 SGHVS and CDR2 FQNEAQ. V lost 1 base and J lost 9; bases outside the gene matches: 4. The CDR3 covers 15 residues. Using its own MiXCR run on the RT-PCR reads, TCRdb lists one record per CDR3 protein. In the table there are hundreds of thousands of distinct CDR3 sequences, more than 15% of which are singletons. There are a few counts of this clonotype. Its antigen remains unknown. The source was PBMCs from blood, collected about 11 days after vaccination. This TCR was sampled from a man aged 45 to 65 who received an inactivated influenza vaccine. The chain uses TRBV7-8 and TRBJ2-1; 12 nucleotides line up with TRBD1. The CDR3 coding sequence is TGTGCCAGCAGCTTAGGGGGACAGGGGGCATTTGAGCAGTTCTTC. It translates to CASSLGGQGAFEQFF.